Each of the 4 T cell receptor beta chains below was sequenced from the same sample in a study of OX40 agonist ivuxolimab in advanced cancers. Profiled with immunoSEQ multiplex PCR; TCRdb holds only in-frame clones, not every one. The sample has roughly 77,000 clones, 84% seen once. The sequenced sample was CD4+ or CD8+ T cells sorted from blood, obtained in a trial of the OX40 agonist ivuxolimab. These receptors came from an adult with an advanced solid tumor such as melanoma, head and neck, liver or kidney cancer.

The chain has TRBV5-4 and TRBJ2-1; perhaps TRBD2 as D (6 bases). The CDR3 totals 16 residues. CDR1 and CDR2 (germline): SGHNT, YYREEE (reference sequence). The V and J ends lost 0 bases and 0 bases respectively, with 10 bases between them. CDR3 loop: CASSLGRGDSYNEQFF. The CDR3 bases are TGTGCCAGCAGCTTGGGACGCGGGGACTCCTACAATGAGCAGTTCTTC.

The chain couples TRBV14 to TRBJ2-7; D gene uncertain. Germline V gene sequence: CDR1 SGHDN, CDR2 FVKESK. This CDR3 contains 15 residues. Trimming pared 1 base from V and 1 base from J, leaving 11 bases between. CDR3 protein: CASSQGGQASYEQYF. As DNA, the CDR3 is TGTGCCAGCAGCCAAGGAGGCCAGGCGTCCTACGAGCAGTACTTC.

The V and J genes are TRBV2 and TRBJ2-7; D is ambiguous. CDR3 size: 12 residues. CDR1 is SNHLY and CDR2 is FYNNEI in the germline V gene. V was pared by 4 bases and J by 3 bases, with 7 bases between. DNA for the CDR3: TGTGCCAGCAGTGTGGGAAGCTACGAGCAGTACTTC. This codes for CASSVGSYEQYF.

The chain employs TRBV30 and TRBJ2-5; possible D gene TRBD2, 6 bases. Trimming shortened V by 0 bases and J by 5 bases, and 13 bases separated the two germline ends. Germline lookup yields CDR1 GTSNPN and CDR2 SVGIG (reference sequence). This CDR3 has 14 amino acids. The CDR3 spells CAWSVVGGPETQYF. CDR3 sequence (DNA): TGTGCCTGGAGTGTAGTCGGGGGTCCGGAGACCCAGTACTTC.